The 30 T cell receptor beta chains given below trace back to one sample, sequenced in a study of cytomegalovirus exposure and HLA in healthy donors. It was with 60 Vbeta and 13 Jbeta primers that the PCR ran. Sequencing used immunoSEQ multiplex PCR; TCRdb keeps in-frame clones, though not all of them. The specimen's table records about 79,000 clones. Sequenced sample: PBMCs. Every receptor here comes from a man aged 25-45 years in good health and CMV-seronegative.

The rearrangement uses TRBV5-6 and TRBJ1-1, with 12 nucleotides matching TRBD1. V gave up 3 bases and J gave up 4 bases; unmatched junction bases: 1. The CDR3 has 14 residues. The V gene's germline CDR1 is SGHDT and CDR2 YYEEEE. CDR3 loop: CASSWDRGPTEAFF. The CDR3 nucleotides are TGTGCCAGCAGCTGGGACAGGGGGCCCACTGAAGCTTTCTTT.

The chain uses TRBV2 and TRBJ1-5; D possibly corresponds to TRBD1 (5 bases). The CDR3 has 12 amino acids. Trimming removed 5 bases from V and 9 bases from J, with 11 bases in between. The germline CDR1 and CDR2 sequences are SNHLY and FYNNEI. CDR3 amino acids: CASSQGPRPQHF. CDR3 nucleotide sequence: TGTGCCAGCAGTCAGGGCCCCCGGCCCCAGCATTTT.

The genes are TRBV18 and TRBJ2-1, with 10 nucleotides matching TRBD2. The CDR3 covers 18 residues. The V and J ends lost 4 bases and 0 bases, in that order; junction bases with no gene match: 9. Germline V gene lookup returns CDR1 KGHSH and CDR2 LQKENI. CDR3 nucleotide sequence: TGTGCCAGCTCACTTTTGGCTAGCGGGGGAAGCTCCTACAATGAGCAGTTCTTC. Amino acids: CASSLLASGGSSYNEQFF.

Note on this clone: Other DNA variants within this sample encode the same CDR3. The chain uses TRBV20-1 and TRBJ1-2; 7 bases map to TRBD1. Germline CDR1 is DFQATT and CDR2 is SNEGSKA (reference sequence). V was pared by 6 bases and J by 4 bases, with 2 bases of the junction left unmatched. This CDR3 has 11 amino acids. CDR3 amino acids: CSARQGYGYTF. Written as DNA, the CDR3 is TGCAGTGCAAGACAGGGCTATGGCTACACCTTC.

The V and J genes are TRBV10-1 and TRBJ2-2, with TRBD2 matching over 9 bases. Germline V lookup: CDR1 WNHNN, CDR2 SYGVQD (reference sequence). The CDR3 is 14 residues long. The junction had 3 bases not matched to a gene; V was cut back by 4 bases and J by 6 bases. CDR3 DNA sequence: TGCGCCAGCAGTGCCCAGCGGGGGGCCGGGGAGCTGTTTTTT. This gives the protein CASSAQRGAGELFF.

The rearrangement uses TRBV4-2 and TRBJ2-1; TRBD1 agrees at 9 bases. Germline values: CDR1 LGHNA, CDR2 YNFKEQ. V dropped 4 bases and J dropped 1; count of bases not matched to a gene: 8. The CDR3 has 17 residues. The CDR3: CASSRGTGQLSYNEQFF. The CDR3 DNA follows: TGTGCCAGCAGCCGGGGGACAGGGCAACTATCCTACAATGAGCAGTTCTTC.

This rearrangement joins TRBV5-6 to TRBJ2-7; 8 positions match TRBD2. There are 17 residues in the CDR3. The V and J ends lost 4 bases and 3 bases, in that order; junction bases with no gene match: 15. Germline CDR1 SGHDT, CDR2 YYEEEE. Written as DNA, the CDR3 is TGTGCCAGCAGCCCCTCGGGAGGGGGAAGTAACGACTACGAGCAGTACTTC. Protein sequence: CASSPSGGGSNDYEQYF.

This sequence joins TRBV10-3 and TRBJ2-2; TRBD1 agrees at 8 bases. With 0 bases clipped from V and 3 bases from J, the junction kept 6 bases outside the gene matches. This CDR3 comprises 17 residues. The germline V gene encodes CDR1 ENHRY and CDR2 SYGVKD. The CDR3 loop is CAISESKTGEDTGELFF. In DNA form, the CDR3 reads TGTGCCATCAGTGAGTCGAAGACAGGGGAGGACACCGGGGAGCTGTTTTTT.

Comment on this clone: The sample carries other DNA sequences with the same CDR3. The chain has TRBV5-6 and TRBJ2-3, with D possibly TRBD2 on 6 matching bases. Germline loops: CDR1 SGHDT, CDR2 YYEEEE. Trimming cost V 0 bases and J 1 base, with 9 bases left between them. The CDR3 spans 15 residues. In DNA, the CDR3 is TGTGCCAGCAGCTTGGGGTTAGCGGGCACAGATACGCAGTATTTT. This encodes CASSLGLAGTDTQYF. Full variable domain (outside the CDR3, taken from reference TRBV5-6 and TRBJ2-3): DAGVTQSPTHLIKTRGQQVTLRCSPKSGHDTVSWYQQALGQGPQFIFQYYEEEERQRGNFPDRFSGHQFPNYSSELNVNALLLGDSALYLCASSLGLAGTDTQYFGPGTRLTVL.

In DNA form, the CDR3 reads TGCGCCAGCAGCTTGGCCGTATCGGCAGGTGGCTACACCTTC. It is translated as CASSLAVSAGGYTF. The chain uses TRBV5-1 and TRBJ1-2; D is uncertain. V dropped 0 bases and J dropped 7 bases, with 13 bases sitting between them. CDR1 and CDR2 (germline): SGHRS, YFSETQ. This CDR3 is 14 amino acids long.

V usage is TRBV10-3 and J usage is TRBJ1-1, with TRBD1 as a possible D gene (6 bases). Germline V gives CDR1 ENHRY, CDR2 SYGVKD. CDR3 length: 15 residues. V lost 0 bases and J 3 bases, leaving 11 bases between the germline ends. The CDR3 coding sequence is TGTGCCATCAGTGAGTCGACAGGCGGTGACACTGAAGCTTTCTTT. It specifies CAISESTGGDTEAFF.

The chain links TRBV2 to TRBJ2-7; a weak D match, TRBD1 (6 bases). The V end lost 7 bases, the J end lost 3 bases, and 13 bases lay between the germline ends. CDR3 length: 13 amino acids. Germline V gene lookup returns CDR1 SNHLY and CDR2 FYNNEI. CDR3 nucleotides: TGTGCCAGCACCTGGGACACATACTACGAGCAGTACTTC. Its translation is CASTWDTYYEQYF.

V usage is TRBV2 and J usage is TRBJ2-1; 9 positions match TRBD1. V lost 2 bases, J lost 5 bases, and 7 bases stayed unmatched. Per germline, CDR1 SNHLY and CDR2 FYNNEI. The CDR3 consists of 16 residues. In nucleotides, the CDR3 is TGTGCCAGCAGTGAACCCGGGACAGGGACCGACAATGAGCAGTTCTTC. Its translation: CASSEPGTGTDNEQFF.

V and J are TRBV5-4 and TRBJ2-5; D is possibly TRBD1 (5 bases). Germline CDR1 and CDR2: SGHNT and YYREEE (reference sequence). The CDR3 totals 13 residues. Trimming left V 5 bases short and J 2 bases short, with 10 bases between. The CDR3 region has the DNA TGTGCCAGCAGGAAGACAGAACAAGAGACCCAGTACTTC. Protein: CASRKTEQETQYF. Full variable domain (rest looked up from reference TRBV5-4 and TRBJ2-5): ETGVTQSPTHLIKTRGQQVTLRCSSQSGHNTVSWYQQALGQGPQFIFQYYREEENGRGNFPPRFSGLQFPNYSSELNVNALELDDSALYLCASRKTEQETQYFGPGTRLLVL.

The chain employs TRBV11-3 and TRBJ2-2, with D possibly being TRBD2 (6 bases). The ends were cut back, 1 base at V and 4 bases at J, with 10 bases in the middle. There are 15 residues in the CDR3. Germline V lookup: CDR1 SGHNT, CDR2 YENEEA. The CDR3 sequence is CASSLGMGGTGELFF. The CDR3 nucleotides are TGTGCCAGCAGCTTAGGCATGGGAGGCACCGGGGAGCTGTTTTTT.

The chain uses TRBV4-2 and TRBJ1-2, with D tentatively TRBD1 (6 bases). This CDR3 region has 12 residues. Trimming pared 5 bases from V and 12 bases from J, leaving 16 bases between. CDR1 is LGHNA and CDR2 is YNFKEQ in the germline V gene. Here the CDR3 reads CASSAAQGRNTF. CDR3 sequence (DNA): TGTGCCAGCAGCGCGGCACAGGGACGGAACACCTTC.

The chain carries TRBV6-5 and TRBJ2-7; D unclear. Deletions cut 6 bases from V and 6 bases from J, with 15 bases between. The germline gives CDR1 MNHEY, CDR2 SVGAGI. This CDR3 is built from 13 residues. CDR3 protein: CASRRSGDSEQYF. In nucleotides, the CDR3 is TGTGCCAGCAGACGTTCAGGTGATAGCGAGCAGTACTTC.

This chain uses TRBV10-3 with TRBJ2-7, with TRBD2 as a possible D gene (6 bases). CDR3 length equals 13 residues. Germline V CDR1 and CDR2: ENHRY, SYGVKD. Trimming pared 0 bases from V and 7 bases from J, leaving 10 bases between. In DNA form, the CDR3 reads TGTGCCATCAGTGAGTCGGGCCGGGGGGAGCAGTACTTC. This sequence encodes CAISESGRGEQYF.

J is TRBJ1-6 and V is TRBV5-1, with a weak D call TRBD1 (6 bases). This CDR3 region has 16 residues. V dropped 2 bases and J dropped 5 bases, with 14 bases sitting between them. Germline V CDR1 and CDR2: SGHRS, YFSETQ. DNA of the CDR3: TGCGCCAGCAGCTTACGGGGGGCTGTTAATAATTCACCCCTCCACTTT. This codes for CASSLRGAVNNSPLHF. Together with reference TRBV5-1 and TRBJ1-6, the CDR3 gives the full variable domain: KAGVTQTPRYLIKTRGQQVTLSCSPISGHRSVSWYQQTPGQGLQFLFEYFSETQRNKGNFPGRFSGRQFSNSRSEMNVSTLELGDSALYLCASSLRGAVNNSPLHFGNGTRLTVT.

The chain has TRBV11-2 and TRBJ2-1, with no clear D. Per germline, CDR1 SGHAT and CDR2 FQNNGV. The length of the CDR3 is 13 residues. V was pared by 1 base and J by 5 bases, with 6 bases between. CDR3 amino acids: CASSLGPNNEQFF. The CDR3 DNA follows: TGTGCCAGCAGCTTAGGGCCGAACAATGAGCAGTTCTTC.

The chain joins TRBV11-2 to TRBJ2-3; D is perhaps TRBD1 (6 bases). Between the trimmed V and J ends, which lost 10 bases and 2 bases, there was a span of 16 bases. The V gene's germline CDR1 is SGHAT and CDR2 FQNNGV. The CDR3 consists of 14 residues. The CDR3 loop is CATLEGVSTDTQYF. CDR3 bases: TGTGCCACCCTTGAGGGGGTTTCCACAGATACGCAGTATTTT.

The gene calls are TRBV27 and TRBJ1-5; D perhaps matches TRBD1 (6 bases). This CDR3 is 14 amino acids long. Trimming pared 4 bases from V and 1 base from J, leaving 8 bases between. CDR1 is MNHEY and CDR2 is SMNVEV in the germline V gene (reference sequence). CDR3 bases: TGTGCCAGCAGTTCTCAGGGGAGCAATCAGCCCCAGCATTTT. Protein product: CASSSQGSNQPQHF.

The rearrangement links TRBV5-1 to TRBJ2-2; D gene unclear. The length of the CDR3 is 13 residues. The V gene's germline CDR1 is SGHRS and CDR2 YFSETQ. The V gene lost 3 bases and the J gene lost 6 bases, with 9 bases spanning the gap. The CDR3 bases are TGCGCCAGCAGCTCCCATTCGGCCGGGGAGCTGTTTTTT. This encodes CASSSHSAGELFF.

The chain links TRBV11-2 to TRBJ2-1; 8 nucleotides line up with TRBD1. The CDR3 runs to 16 residues. After removal of 5 bases from V and 0 bases from J, the junction contained 6 bases not matched to a gene. Looked up from germline, CDR1 is SGHAT and CDR2 is FQNNGV. The CDR3, as DNA: TGTGCCAGCAGCCATTTCAGGGGGCCCTCCTACAATGAGCAGTTCTTC. Its translation is CASSHFRGPSYNEQFF.

This chain connects TRBV9 to TRBJ2-3; 7 bases match TRBD2. The V gene end was trimmed by 0 bases and the J gene end by 2 bases; junction bases not matched to a gene: 6. The germline gives CDR1 SGDLS, CDR2 YYNGEE. This CDR3 spans 16 amino acids. CDR3 DNA sequence: TGTGCCAGCAGCGTAGGAGCGGGGCCTTACACAGATACGCAGTATTTT. This translates into CASSVGAGPYTDTQYF. Using reference TRBV9 and TRBJ2-3 for the parts outside the CDR3, the full variable domain is DSGVTQTPKHLITATGQRVTLRCSPRSGDLSVYWYQQSLDQGLQFLIQYYNGEERAKGNILERFSAQQFPDLHSELNLSSLELGDSALYFCASSVGAGPYTDTQYFGPGTRLTVL.

The chain links TRBV25-1 to TRBJ2-1; 15 bases fit TRBD2. From germline, CDR1 is MGHDK and CDR2 SYGVNS. With V trimmed by 8 bases and J by 7 bases, 3 bases remained unmatched. The CDR3 covers 14 residues. The CDR3 DNA reads as TGTGCCAGCGGGACTAGCGGGAGGATGAATGAGCAGTTCTTC. Translation gives CASGTSGRMNEQFF. The full variable domain, rest sourced from reference TRBV25-1 and TRBJ2-1, is EADIYQTPRYLVIGTGKKITLECSQTMGHDKMYWYQQDPGMELHLIHYSYGVNSTEKGDLSSESTVSRIRTEHFPLTLESARPSHTSQYLCASGTSGRMNEQFFGPGTRLTVL.

The chain employs TRBV28 and TRBJ2-5; 9 nucleotides agree with TRBD2. With 3 bases clipped from V and 2 bases from J, the junction kept 4 bases outside the gene matches. The CDR3 length is 15 residues. Germline CDR1 MDHEN, CDR2 SYDVKM. CDR3 loop: CASSFGLAGQETQYF. The CDR3, as DNA: TGTGCCAGCAGTTTTGGCCTAGCGGGACAAGAGACCCAGTACTTC. The complete variable domain, with remaining parts taken from reference TRBV28 and TRBJ2-5, reads DVKVTQSSRYLVKRTGEKVFLECVQDMDHENMFWYRQDPGLGLRLIYFSYDVKMKEKGDIPEGYSVSREKKERFSLILESASTNQTSMYLCASSFGLAGQETQYFGPGTRLLVL.

The chain is built from TRBV4-1 and TRBJ2-7; 7 nucleotides align to TRBD2. Trimming took 0 bases from V and 4 from J; bases not matched to a gene: 6. Germline assignment: CDR1 MGHRA and CDR2 YSYEKL. This CDR3 is 15 amino acids long. Written as DNA, the CDR3 is TGCGCCAGCAGCCAAGAGTTGGCTAGCGGATACGAGCAGTACTTC. Protein: CASSQELASGYEQYF.

The rearrangement joins TRBV5-6 to TRBJ2-1; D is ambiguous. Germline lookup yields CDR1 SGHDT and CDR2 YYEEEE. The CDR3 is made up of 13 amino acids. Trimming removed 0 bases from V and 4 bases from J, with 5 bases in between. The CDR3 DNA sequence: TGTGCCAGCAGCTTGGGGCCGTACAATGAGCAGTTCTTC. Encoded protein: CASSLGPYNEQFF.

The chain links TRBV5-1 to TRBJ1-3; no clear D. Looked up from germline, CDR1 is SGHRS and CDR2 is YFSETQ. V lost 0 bases, J lost 2 bases, and 6 bases lay in between. CDR3 length equals 14 residues. CDR3 sequence reads: CASSLGGPGNTIYF. CDR3 sequence (DNA): TGCGCCAGCAGCTTGGGTGGGCCTGGAAACACCATATATTTT.